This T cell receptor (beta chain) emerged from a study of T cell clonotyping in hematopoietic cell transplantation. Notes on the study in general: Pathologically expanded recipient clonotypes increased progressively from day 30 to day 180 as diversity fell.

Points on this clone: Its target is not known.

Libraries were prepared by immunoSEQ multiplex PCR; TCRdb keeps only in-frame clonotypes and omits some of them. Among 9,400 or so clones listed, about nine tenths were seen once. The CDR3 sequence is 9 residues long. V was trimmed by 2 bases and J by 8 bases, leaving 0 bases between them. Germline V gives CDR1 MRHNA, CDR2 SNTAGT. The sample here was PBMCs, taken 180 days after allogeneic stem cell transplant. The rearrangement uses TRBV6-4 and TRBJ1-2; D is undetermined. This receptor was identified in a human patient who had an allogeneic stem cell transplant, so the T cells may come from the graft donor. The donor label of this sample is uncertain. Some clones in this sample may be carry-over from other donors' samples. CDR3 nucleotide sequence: TGTGCCAGCAGTGACGGCTACACCTTC. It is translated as CASSDGYTF.